This TCR beta chain derives from a study of OX40 agonist ivuxolimab in advanced cancers. Study in general: At around 81% male, the cohort had a mean age of roughly 60 years, ranging from about 20 to 79. General study points: Clonal expansion from baseline to week 6 occurred in both CD4+ and CD8+ T cells. Averaging showed that CD8+ T cells had more expanded clones than CD4+ did.

CDR3 size: 13 residues. V gave up 4 bases and J gave up 3 bases; unmatched junction bases: 2. Germline CDR1 SQVTM, CDR2 ANQGSEA. In the case of this clone: Its specificity is not known.

Blood specimens came from baseline, cycle 4 day 1, and cycle 7 day 1. Repertoires were generated with immunoSEQ multiplex PCR, while TCRdb's copy carries only in-frame clones and drops some. Here the sample spans 45,000 to 60,000 clones, 60% to 85% being singletons. V gene TRBV29-1 combines with J gene TRBJ2-1, with 8 bases that match TRBD2. The sample was CD4+ or CD8+ T cells sorted from blood, taken in a trial of the OX40 agonist ivuxolimab. This sequence originates from an adult with an advanced solid tumor such as melanoma, head and neck, liver or kidney cancer. This CDR3 reads CSVVAGFYNEQFF. The CDR3 bases are TGCAGCGTTGTAGCGGGATTCTACAATGAGCAGTTCTTC.